The rows below give T cell receptor beta chains drawn from one sample of a study of blood T cell repertoires in COVID-19. Sequencing was performed with immunoSEQ multiplex PCR; in TCRdb, only in-frame clones are kept and a portion is missing. Among some 300,000 clones listed, around 88% were seen once. The sequencing input was peripheral blood. The receptor source for this set is a woman aged 65 to 85 with COVID-19, enrolled during active disease. Both conserved end residues are part of each CDR3. The D gene is left open where the match is weak. The size of a clone is reported for some rows only, either as once, few or many, or as a class for expanded clones.

J gene: TRBJ2-5
V gene: TRBV9
clone size: NA
D gene: NA
CDR3 DNA: TGTGCCAGCAGCGTAACTATTCGAGAGACCCAGTACTTC
CDR3 protein: CASSVTIRETQYF

J gene: TRBJ1-6
V gene: TRBV27
clone size: NA
D gene: TRBD1
CDR3 DNA: TGTGCCAGCAACTTACAGGGGTCCTATAATTCACCCCTCCACTTT
CDR3 protein: CASNLQGSYNSPLHF

J gene: TRBJ2-2
V gene: TRBV9
clone size: NA
D gene: NA
CDR3 DNA: TGTGCCAGCAGGCGTACAGCCACCGGGGAGCTGTTTTTT
CDR3 protein: CASRRTATGELFF

J gene: TRBJ2-7
V gene: TRBV11-2
clone size: NA
D gene: NA
CDR3 DNA: TGTGCCAGCAGCTTAGACCCACTCCTCTACGAGCAGTACTTC
CDR3 protein: CASSLDPLLYEQYF

J gene: TRBJ1-3
V gene: TRBV30
clone size: once
D gene: NA
CDR3 DNA: TGTGCCTGGAGTGGGCCGGGAAACACCATATATTTT
CDR3 protein: CAWSGPGNTIYF

J gene: TRBJ1-2
V gene: TRBV28
clone size: NA
D gene: TRBD1
CDR3 DNA: TGTGCCAGCGGGAGTCCGGGACAGGGGTACTATGGCTACACCTTC
CDR3 protein: CASGSPGQGYYGYTF

J gene: TRBJ1-4
V gene: TRBV7-8
clone size: NA
D gene: NA
CDR3 DNA: TGTGCCAGCAGCCATGGGTGGGGGGCTAATGAAAAACTGTTTTTT
CDR3 protein: CASSHGWGANEKLFF

J gene: TRBJ1-2
V gene: TRBV3-1/TRBV3-2
clone size: NA
D gene: NA
CDR3 DNA: TGTGCCAGCAGCCAACGGGAGGTCTCCTATGGCTACACCTTC
CDR3 protein: CASSQREVSYGYTF

J gene: TRBJ1-6
V gene: TRBV6-6
clone size: NA
D gene: NA
CDR3 DNA: TGTGCCAGCAGTCCCACGGGGGGGCAAGGATCACCCCTCCACTTT
CDR3 protein: CASSPTGGQGSPLHF

J gene: TRBJ1-2
V gene: TRBV19
clone size: NA
D gene: TRBD1
CDR3 DNA: TGTGCCAGTAGTATAGACCGAACAGGGGCTAACTATGGCTACACCTTC
CDR3 protein: CASSIDRTGANYGYTF

J gene: TRBJ2-3
V gene: TRBV3-1/TRBV3-2
clone size: once
D gene: TRBD2
CDR3 DNA: TGTGCCAGCAGCCGAAACGACCCCCCCCCGGGACTAGCGGAATACACAGATACGCAGTATTTT
CDR3 protein: CASSRNDPPPGLAEYTDTQYF

J gene: TRBJ1-4
V gene: TRBV6-2/TRBV6-3
clone size: few
D gene: TRBD1
CDR3 DNA: TGTGCCAGCAGTTACGAGGGGGCGAAGAATGAAAAACTGTTTTTT
CDR3 protein: CASSYEGAKNEKLFF

J gene: TRBJ2-7
V gene: TRBV18
clone size: many
D gene: NA
CDR3 DNA: TGTGCCAGCTCTACCGGACTGACCTCCTACGAGCAGTACTTC
CDR3 protein: CASSTGLTSYEQYF

J gene: TRBJ2-5
V gene: TRBV3-1/TRBV3-2
clone size: NA
D gene: NA
CDR3 DNA: TGTGCCAGCAGCCGTCTCCAAGAGACCCAGTACTTC
CDR3 protein: CASSRLQETQYF

J gene: TRBJ1-2
V gene: TRBV19
clone size: NA
D gene: NA
CDR3 DNA: TGTGCCAGTAGTGCCCAGGGGTTTGGCTACACCTTC
CDR3 protein: CASSAQGFGYTF

J gene: TRBJ1-1
V gene: TRBV19
clone size: NA
D gene: NA
CDR3 DNA: TGTGCCAGTAGTTTCACCTCGGGAACTGAAGCTTTCTTT
CDR3 protein: CASSFTSGTEAFF

J gene: TRBJ1-2
V gene: TRBV29-1
clone size: NA
D gene: NA
CDR3 DNA: TGCAGCGCCCCCACGGGGAGTAACTATGGCTACACCTTC
CDR3 protein: CSAPTGSNYGYTF

J gene: TRBJ2-7
V gene: TRBV30
clone size: NA
D gene: NA
CDR3 DNA: TGTGCCTGGAACCGTATAGGGGGATCTAACGAGCAGTACTTC
CDR3 protein: CAWNRIGGSNEQYF

J gene: TRBJ1-3
V gene: TRBV7-2
clone size: NA
D gene: NA
CDR3 DNA: TGTGCCAGCAGCTTAAGCCCAGGGGTCGGAAACACCATATATTTT
CDR3 protein: CASSLSPGVGNTIYF

J gene: TRBJ2-2
V gene: TRBV5-5
clone size: NA
D gene: NA
CDR3 DNA: TGTGCCACCGAACGCGACACCGGGGAGCTGTTTTTT
CDR3 protein: CATERDTGELFF

J gene: TRBJ2-3
V gene: TRBV12-3/TRBV12-4
clone size: NA
D gene: TRBD1
CDR3 DNA: TGTGCCTCAGACAGGGGGCAGACAGATACGCAGTATTTT
CDR3 protein: CASDRGQTDTQYF

J gene: TRBJ2-3
V gene: TRBV4-2
clone size: NA
D gene: TRBD2
CDR3 DNA: TGTGCCAGCAGCCAAGATGAGCGGTTCTTGGGGGGGACAGATACGCAGTATTTT
CDR3 protein: CASSQDERFLGGTDTQYF